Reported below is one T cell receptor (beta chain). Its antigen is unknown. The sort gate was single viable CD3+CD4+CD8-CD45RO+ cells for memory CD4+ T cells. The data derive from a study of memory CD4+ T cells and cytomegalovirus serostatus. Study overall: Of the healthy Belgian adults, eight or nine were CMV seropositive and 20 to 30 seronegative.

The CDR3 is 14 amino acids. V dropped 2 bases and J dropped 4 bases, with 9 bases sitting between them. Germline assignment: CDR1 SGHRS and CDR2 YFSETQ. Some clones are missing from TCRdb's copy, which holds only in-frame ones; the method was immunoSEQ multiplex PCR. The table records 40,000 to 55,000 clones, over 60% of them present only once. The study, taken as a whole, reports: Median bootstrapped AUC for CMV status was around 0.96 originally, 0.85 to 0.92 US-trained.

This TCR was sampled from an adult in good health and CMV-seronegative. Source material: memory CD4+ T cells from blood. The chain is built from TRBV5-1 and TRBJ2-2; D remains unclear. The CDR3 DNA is TGCGCCAGCAGCTTAGCTACGGGCACCGGGGAGCTGTTTTTT. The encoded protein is CASSLATGTGELFF.